This paragraph covers one T cell receptor beta chain sequence. The table came from immunoSEQ multiplex PCR; TCRdb's copy has only in-frame clones and leaves some out. The sample consists of 300,000 to 400,000 clones, roughly 90% of them appearing once. Enrollees, roughly 18 to 95 years old, lived in approximately 25 US areas. These data originate in a study of blood T cell repertoires in COVID-19. In the study overall: PBMCs, B-cell-depleted T cells, or T cells provided the cDNA or gDNA that made up the material.

This CDR3 contains 17 residues. Germline CDR1 SGHNT, CDR2 YENEEA. The V end was cut by 3 bases, the J end by 6 bases, with 21 bases between. The chain is built from TRBV11-3 and TRBJ2-1, with a weak D call TRBD2 (6 bases). The source is a woman aged 25 to 45 with acute COVID-19. Sample: PBMCs or T cells enriched from blood (not recorded which). This CDR3 is CASSLAGRGVGSNEQFF. The CDR3 bases are TGTGCCAGCAGCTTGGCCGGGCGCGGGGTCGGAAGCAATGAGCAGTTCTTC. The full variable domain, its missing parts supplied by reference TRBV11-3 and TRBJ2-1, is EAGVVQSPRYKIIEKKQPVAFWCNPISGHNTLYWYLQNLGQGPELLIRYENEEAVDDSQLPKDRFSAERLKGVDSTLKIQPAELGDSAVYLCASSLAGRGVGSNEQFFGPGTRLTVL.